Only a few counts were recorded for the clone carrying this T cell receptor (beta chain). Its antigen is unidentified. This entry comes from a study of naive and memory T cell subsets. V lost 0 bases and J 0 bases, leaving 12 bases between the germline ends. CDR3 length: 16 residues. CDR1 is SGHRS, CDR2 YFSETQ, per germline. Both TRBC1 and TRBC2 were covered by a beta constant-region primer of two equimolar oligonucleotides. The ligated cDNA underwent four PCR rounds using SP2 and nested alpha and beta constant-region primers. TCRdb re-called the UMI-ligation and nested PCR reads with MiXCR, one entry per CDR3 protein. The data hold over 130,000 distinct CDR3 sequences, with about 20% observed a single time. General study points: Especially in CD8 cells, naive repertoires contained a few larger clonotypes, possibly CD45RA-re-expressing memory cells.

After CD4 positive bead selection, the CD4-negative fraction gave CD8 T cells. Cells stained for CD3, CD4, CD8, CD45RA, CD27 and viability were sorted into four CD45RA/CD27 subsets. The V and J genes are TRBV5-1 and TRBJ1-1; D call uncertain. Sequences were obtained from naive CD8+ T cells from blood. This receptor was taken from a human donor in good health. CDR3 protein: CASSLAAGPMNTEAFF. The CDR3 coding sequence is TGCGCCAGCAGCTTGGCCGCAGGACCGATGAACACTGAAGCTTTCTTT.